Each of the 18 T cell receptor beta chains below was sequenced from the same sample in a study of cytomegalovirus exposure and HLA in healthy donors (TCRdb year 2017). Libraries were built with the immunoSEQ multiplex PCR assay. A mixture of 60 forward primers for TCR Vbeta segments and 13 reverse primers for TCR Jbeta segments was used in the multiplex PCR. TCRdb re-hosts the immuneACCESS table, in-frame sequences only. Its copies lack some clones; in the studies checked, an unresolved V gene accounts for under half of them, and the cause for the rest is not known. In this sample the table shows around 72,000 clones, 60% to 75% of which occur a single time. The ten biggest clones cover roughly a fifth of the sample. Input material: PBMCs. Receptors originate from a middle-aged man in good health and CMV-seropositive.

J is TRBJ1-5 and V is TRBV19; 7 nucleotides match TRBD1. The length of the CDR3 is 17 residues. Germline loops: CDR1 LNHDA, CDR2 SQIVND (reference sequence). Losses at the gene ends were 7 bases for V and 0 bases for J; bases not matched to a gene: 12. The CDR3 spells CASTPTGTRGSNQPQHF. The CDR3 DNA reads TGTGCCAGTACTCCGACAGGGACGCGGGGTAGCAATCAGCCCCAGCATTTT.

This sequence joins TRBV4-1 and TRBJ1-5; TRBD1 aligns across 8 bases. The CDR3 loop spans 17 amino acids. Per germline, CDR1 MGHRA and CDR2 YSYEKL. The trim removed 4 bases at V and 4 bases at J, leaving 12 bases unmatched. The CDR3 sequence: CASSRWTPGQANQPQHF. In DNA, the CDR3 is TGCGCCAGCAGCCGATGGACCCCGGGACAGGCTAATCAGCCCCAGCATTTT.

Points on this clone: Mismatch with germline at one junction end may stem from a read error. Other DNA sequences of this sample code for an identical CDR3. J is TRBJ1-2 and V is TRBV4-1; 11 bases align to TRBD1. Germline lookup yields CDR1 MGHRA and CDR2 YSYEKL. CDR3 length: 15 residues. The CDR3 DNA reads as TGCGCCAGCAGCCCGGACAGGGGGCCCAATTATGGCTATACCTTC. Protein sequence: CASSPDRGPNYGYTF.

The J gene is TRBJ1-1, the V gene TRBV5-6; D is ambiguous. This CDR3 contains 11 residues. V was cut by 4 bases and J by 3 bases, with 4 bases left in between. Germline loops: CDR1 SGHDT, CDR2 YYEEEE. This CDR3 is CASSLYTEAFF. The CDR3 DNA sequence: TGTGCCAGCAGCCTATACACTGAAGCTTTCTTT.

The J gene is TRBJ1-5, the V gene TRBV7-2, with D maybe TRBD1 (6 bases). V was cut by 5 bases and J by 7 bases, with 15 bases left in between. The length of the CDR3 is 14 residues. Looked up from germline, CDR1 is SGHTA and CDR2 is FQGNSA. Here the CDR3 reads CASSNTGSRQPQHF. CDR3 bases: TGTGCCAGCAGCAACACAGGGAGCCGGCAGCCCCAGCATTTT.

This clone was recorded only once. The chain couples TRBV7-9 to TRBJ1-4; D is unclear. The CDR3 extends over 15 amino acids. Germline V gene sequence: CDR1 SEHNR, CDR2 FQNEAQ (reference sequence). The germline V and J ends were trimmed by 5 bases and 6 bases, with 16 bases remaining between them. The CDR3 DNA follows: TGTGCCAGCAGCCACCCACTCCTTTCGCATGAAAAACTGTTTTTT. Translating gives CASSHPLLSHEKLFF.

The rearrangement uses TRBV4-1 and TRBJ1-3; 9 bases are a match to TRBD1. The CDR3 is made up of 14 amino acids. CDR1 MGHRA and CDR2 YSYEKL come from the germline V gene. The J segment lost 7 bases and the V segment lost 3 bases, leaving 4 bases of the junction unmatched. The CDR3 is CASSQGQGGNTIYF. The DNA of the CDR3 is TGCGCCAGCAGCCAGGGACAGGGAGGGAACACCATATATTTT.

The J gene is TRBJ1-4, the V gene TRBV7-9; 9 nucleotides line up with TRBD1. The V gene's germline CDR1 is SEHNR and CDR2 FQNEAQ (reference sequence). The CDR3 totals 14 residues. With 5 bases clipped from V and 6 bases from J, the junction kept 4 bases outside the gene matches. CDR3 sequence (DNA): TGTGCCAGCAGCCGACAGGGGGGAGATGAAAAACTGTTTTTT. It yields the protein CASSRQGGDEKLFF.

This clone was recorded a few times. The gene calls are TRBV28 and TRBJ1-1; 7 nucleotides agree with TRBD1. V shed 4 bases, J shed 11 bases, and the junction held 7 bases outside the gene matches. Germline V gene data show CDR1 as MDHEN and CDR2 as SYDVKM. The CDR3 extends over 12 amino acids. The CDR3 loop is CASSSGDSSAFF. The CDR3 bases are TGTGCCAGCAGTTCAGGGGACAGCTCGGCTTTCTTT.

This clone has only a few counts. Its ends do not fully match the called genes, so a read error is possible. This sequence joins TRBV19 and TRBJ2-3; TRBD2 aligns across 7 bases. Germline values: CDR1 LNHDA, CDR2 SQIVND (reference sequence). The CDR3 consists of 12 residues. CDR3 loop: CAAGDGTDTQYF. CDR3 DNA: TGCGCGGCGGGGGATGGTACAGATACGCAGTATTTT.

The V and J genes are TRBV5-4 and TRBJ2-3; 8 bases align to TRBD2. V gave up 3 bases and J gave up 5 bases; unmatched junction bases: 5. The CDR3 runs to 14 residues. Germline loops: CDR1 SGHNT, CDR2 YYREEE (reference sequence). The CDR3 DNA is TGTGCCAGCAGCTCGGGACTAGTTGGAGATACGCAGTATTTT. Translated, it gives CASSSGLVGDTQYF.

The chain links TRBV6-1 to TRBJ2-4; D is possibly TRBD2 (6 bases). The V end lost 2 bases, the J end lost 2 bases, and 13 bases lay between the germline ends. There are 16 residues in the CDR3. The germline CDR1 and CDR2 sequences are MNHNS and SASEGT. The CDR3, as DNA: TGTGCCAGCAGTGAATTAGCGGCGATGACCAAAAACATTCAGTACTTC. This encodes CASSELAAMTKNIQYF.

The sample holds a few counts of this clone. The rearrangement uses TRBV18 and TRBJ2-3; TRBD2 matches at 13 bases. Trimming removed 5 bases from V and 0 bases from J; junction bases left unmatched: 2. This CDR3 is built from 16 residues. Germline-derived CDR1 and CDR2 are KGHSH and LQKENI. CDR3 DNA sequence: TGTGCCAGCTCATCACTAGCGGGGGGGAGCACAGATACGCAGTATTTT. Its translation is CASSSLAGGSTDTQYF.

Only a few counts were recorded for this clone. The chain couples TRBV5-1 to TRBJ1-1; 8 nucleotides align to TRBD1. Germline-derived CDR1 and CDR2 are SGHRS and YFSETQ. This CDR3 region has 14 residues. V shed 0 bases, J shed 6 bases, and the junction held 4 bases outside the gene matches. CDR3 residues: CASSLGQGYAEAFF. The CDR3 coding sequence is TGCGCCAGCAGCTTGGGACAGGGGTATGCTGAAGCTTTCTTT.

This clone was observed a handful of times. J is TRBJ2-7 and V is TRBV5-1, with D perhaps matching TRBD1 (6 bases). CDR1 is SGHRS and CDR2 is YFSETQ in the germline V gene. V was trimmed by 2 bases and J by 2 bases, leaving 11 bases between them. CDR3 length: 14 residues. The CDR3 DNA follows: TGCGCCAGCAGCTTCTCGAACAGGGCCTACGAGCAGTACTTC. It translates to CASSFSNRAYEQYF.

This clone was counted between two and nine times. Germline is not matched at one junction end, which may reflect a read error. The rearrangement joins TRBV7-7 to TRBJ2-3; possible D gene TRBD2, 5 bases. CDR1 SSHAT and CDR2 FNYEAQ come from the germline V gene (reference sequence). The CDR3 totals 14 residues. DNA for the CDR3: TGTGCTAGCAGCCCCCGGCCGGGGTCAGATACGCAGTATTTT. This encodes CASSPRPGSDTQYF. The variable domain in full, with the rest retrieved from reference TRBV7-7 and TRBJ2-3, is GAGVSQSPRYKVTKRGQDVTLRCDPISSHATLYWYQQALGQGPEFLTYFNYEAQPDKSGLPSDRFSAERPEGSISTLTIQRTEQRDSAMYRCASSPRPGSDTQYFGPGTRLTVL.

The chain links TRBV2 to TRBJ1-5; the match to TRBD1 covers 7 bases. Trimming at V came to 5 bases and at J to 0 bases, leaving 7 bases not matched to a gene. This CDR3 is built from 16 residues. Germline loops: CDR1 SNHLY, CDR2 FYNNEI. This chain's CDR3 is CASSRDSPYSNQPQHF. The DNA of the CDR3 is TGTGCCAGCAGTAGGGACAGCCCTTATAGCAATCAGCCCCAGCATTTT. The complete variable domain, with remaining parts taken from reference TRBV2 and TRBJ1-5, reads EPEVTQTPSHQVTQMGQEVILRCVPISNHLYFYWYRQILGQKVEFLVSFYNNEISEKSEIFDDQFSVERPDGSNFTLKIRSTKLEDSAMYFCASSRDSPYSNQPQHFGDGTRLSIL.

The chain employs TRBV7-9 and TRBJ2-1, with 11 bases matching TRBD2. Trimming took 8 bases from V and 10 from J; bases not matched to a gene: 7. The CDR3 extends over 13 amino acids. Germline V CDR1 and CDR2: SEHNR, FQNEAQ (reference sequence). The CDR3 region is CASRLAGSFEQFF. In DNA, the CDR3 is TGTGCCAGCCGACTAGCGGGGTCGTTCGAGCAGTTCTTC.